This TCR beta chain stems from a study of cytomegalovirus exposure and HLA in healthy donors. Trimming stripped 3 bases from V and 2 bases from J, with 8 bases between. Germline CDR1 SGHVS, CDR2 FQNEAQ. This CDR3 spans 13 amino acids. Details on this clone: Its target is not known.

The PCR contained 60 Vbeta and 13 Jbeta primers. Produced via immunoSEQ multiplex PCR; TCRdb's table is partial and in-frame only. The table lists approximately 150,000 clones, roughly four fifths of them singletons. Study results and limitations: At a 0.05 false discovery rate, a later analysis found about 17,000 TCR beta sequences to be associated with HLA alleles.

Source material: PBMCs. The origin of this receptor is a man between 18 and 35 years old in good health and CMV-seronegative. This chain uses TRBV7-8 with TRBJ2-7; a weak D match, TRBD1 (5 bases). CDR3 region: CASSFRATYEQYF. The CDR3 DNA reads as TGTGCCAGCAGCTTCAGGGCTACCTACGAGCAGTACTTC.